Given below is one T cell receptor beta chain in context. It has no known antigen specificity. There are no base qualities to consult, and no much larger clone falls within one base. This entry is derived from a study of blood T cell repertoires in COVID-19 (dated by TCRdb to the early 2020s). At the level of the whole study: Samples covering the acute and convalescent phases of COVID-19 were provided by collaborators in the United States, Italy and Spain. The prospective study material was composed of cDNA or gDNA derived from T cells, B-cell-depleted T cells, or PBMCs. The dataset comprised deeply sampled blood TCRbeta repertoires from subjects exposed to, actively infected with, or recovered from COVID-19. The repertoires were released in a freely available public database meant as a resource for research on the immune response to SARS-CoV-2. The samples were drawn from two sources: the first 160 participants of the ongoing ImmuneRACE study, and 1,200 or so subjects contributed by 6 global collaborators. A de-identified subject ID, COVID-19 status, age in years and sex were almost always included in the sample metadata. Where available, HLA class I and class II types were taken from metadata supplied by the sample provider and were not determined by assay-based typing. General study outcomes and caveats: Clinical and demographic metadata were provided uncurated, with the amount varying by source and participant.

The trim is 7 bases for V and 0 bases for J, with a gap of 4 bases between the germline ends. The CDR3 sequence holds 12 residues, the cysteine and phenylalanine included. The kept DNA is CDR3 alone, 36 bases in frame from the first base. CDR1 is given as MDHEN and CDR2 as SYDVKM, both from the germline V gene. TCRbeta CDR3 regions were amplified from genomic DNA using the immunoSEQ Assay, a bias-controlled multiplex PCR. On the study's bioinformatics: Nucleated cell counts per sample were estimated from amplification of reference gene primers within the assay. To quantify the absolute abundance of each unique TCRbeta CDR3 rearrangement, sequence reads were collapsed and filtered. For each sample, productive Simpson clonality was calculated as the square root of Simpson's diversity index across productive rearrangements. TCRdb limited this immuneACCESS table to in-frame rearrangements with V and J called. A share of clones is missing; checked studies link under half to unresolved V genes, and the rest is unexplained. V and J calls and clone size are those listed in that table; D and trimming were worked out from the DNA. The sample table holds 250,000 to 350,000 clones, of which 90% were seen once. 0.95% to 1.2% of the sample is held by the ten biggest clonotypes.

Enrolling through a virtual design, the prospective study's participants ranged in age from roughly 18 to 95 years and lived across some 23 United States geographic areas. In the prospective study, cohorts were assigned on the basis of participant-reported clinical history obtained from a screening survey and a study questionnaire. Recovered participants in ImmuneRACE Cohort 3 were defined as having two consecutive negative NP/OP PCR tests, clearance from a healthcare professional, or resolution of symptoms. In the prospective study, mobile phlebotomists collected whole blood, serum and a nasopharyngeal or oropharyngeal swab from each participant. Participants in the prospective study had the option to provide additional blood draws and questionnaires over a roughly 2-month period. Prospective study blood samples were shipped either frozen or at room temperature before DNA extraction.

The chain uses TRBV28 and TRBJ1-5, with the D gene not clear enough to name. Sequencing used PBMCs or T cells enriched from blood (not recorded which). The clonotype was recovered from a woman aged 25 to 39 who had recovered from COVID-19. The CDR3 amino acid sequence is: CASTSSNQPQHF. The nucleotides are TGTGCCAGCACATCTAGCAATCAGCCCCAGCATTTT.